The following is a TCR beta chain sequence with its context. The antigen is unknown. The data originate from a study of cytomegalovirus exposure and HLA in healthy donors. Regarding the study as a whole: Immune exposure information available was restricted to CMV serostatus.

V dropped 3 bases and J dropped 2 bases, with 14 bases sitting between them. There are 14 residues in the CDR3. The germline V gene encodes CDR1 SQVTM and CDR2 ANQGSEA. The PCR had 60 Vbeta and 13 Jbeta primers. TCRdb's table, derived via immunoSEQ multiplex PCR, lists solely in-frame clones and lacks some. The sample carries 150,000 or so clones, around 83% recorded once. Sequencing was carried out using PBMCs. This chain uses TRBV29-1 with TRBJ2-7; D is possibly TRBD2 (7 bases). This TCR derives from a young man in good health and CMV-seropositive. The CDR3 nucleotides are TGCAGCGTTGAGGCGGGGGACACCACCTACGAGCAGTACTTC. Translating it yields CSVEAGDTTYEQYF.